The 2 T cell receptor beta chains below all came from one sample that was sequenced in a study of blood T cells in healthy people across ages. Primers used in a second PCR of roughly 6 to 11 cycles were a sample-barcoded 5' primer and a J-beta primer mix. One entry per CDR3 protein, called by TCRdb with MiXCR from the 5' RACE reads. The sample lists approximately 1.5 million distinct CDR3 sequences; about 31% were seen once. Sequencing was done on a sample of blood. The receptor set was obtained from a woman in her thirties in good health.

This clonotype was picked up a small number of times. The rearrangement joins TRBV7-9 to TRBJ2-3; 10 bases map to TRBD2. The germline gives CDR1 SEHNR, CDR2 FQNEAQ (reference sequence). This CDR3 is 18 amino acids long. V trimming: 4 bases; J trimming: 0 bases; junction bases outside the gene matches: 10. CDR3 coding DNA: TGTGCCAGCAGCTCGTATTTAATACTAGCGGGGAGCACAGATACGCAGTATTTT. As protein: CASSSYLILAGSTDTQYF. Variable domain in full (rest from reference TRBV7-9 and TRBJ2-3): DTGVSQNPRHKITKRGQNVTFRCDPISEHNRLYWYRQTLGQGPEFLTYFQNEAQLEKSRLLSDRFSAERPKGSFSTLEIQRTEQGDSAMYLCASSSYLILAGSTDTQYFGPGTRLTVL.

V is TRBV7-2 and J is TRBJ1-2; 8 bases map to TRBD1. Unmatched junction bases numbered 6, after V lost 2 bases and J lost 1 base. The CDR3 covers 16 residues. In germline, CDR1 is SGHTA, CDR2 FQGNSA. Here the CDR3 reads CASSLLIGQGNYGYTF. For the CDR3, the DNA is TGTGCCAGCAGCTTATTAATCGGACAGGGTAACTATGGCTACACCTTC.